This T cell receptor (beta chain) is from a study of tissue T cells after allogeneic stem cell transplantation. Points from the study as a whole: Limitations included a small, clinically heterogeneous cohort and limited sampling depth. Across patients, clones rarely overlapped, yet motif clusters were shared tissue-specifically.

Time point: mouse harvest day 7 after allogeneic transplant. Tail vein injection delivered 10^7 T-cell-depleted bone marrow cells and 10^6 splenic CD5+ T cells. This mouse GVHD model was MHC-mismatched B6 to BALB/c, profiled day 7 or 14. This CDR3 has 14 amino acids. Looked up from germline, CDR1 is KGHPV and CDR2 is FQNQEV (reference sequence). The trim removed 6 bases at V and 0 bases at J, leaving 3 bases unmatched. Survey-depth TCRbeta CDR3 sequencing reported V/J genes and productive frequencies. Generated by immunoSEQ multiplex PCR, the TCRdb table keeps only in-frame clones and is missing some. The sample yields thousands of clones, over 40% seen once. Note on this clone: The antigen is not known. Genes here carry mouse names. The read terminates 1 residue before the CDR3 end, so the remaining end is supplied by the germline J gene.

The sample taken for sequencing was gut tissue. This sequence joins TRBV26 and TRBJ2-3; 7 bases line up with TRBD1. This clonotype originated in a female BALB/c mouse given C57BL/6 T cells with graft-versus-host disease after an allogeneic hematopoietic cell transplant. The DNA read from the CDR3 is TGTGCCAGCAGCCGGGACAGAAGTGCAGAAACGCTGTAT. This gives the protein CASSRDRSAETLY. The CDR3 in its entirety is CASSRDRSAETLYF.